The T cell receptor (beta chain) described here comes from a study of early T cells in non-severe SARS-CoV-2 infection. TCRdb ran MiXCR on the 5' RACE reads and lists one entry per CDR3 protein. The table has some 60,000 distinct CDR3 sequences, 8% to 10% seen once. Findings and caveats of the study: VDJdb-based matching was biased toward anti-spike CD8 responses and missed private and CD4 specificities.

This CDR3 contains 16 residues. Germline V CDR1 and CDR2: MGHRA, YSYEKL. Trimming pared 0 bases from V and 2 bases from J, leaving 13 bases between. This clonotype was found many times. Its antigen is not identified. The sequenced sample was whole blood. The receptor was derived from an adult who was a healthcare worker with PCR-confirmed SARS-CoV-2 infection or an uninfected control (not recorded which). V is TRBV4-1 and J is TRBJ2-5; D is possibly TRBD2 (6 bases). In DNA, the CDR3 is TGCGCCAGCAGCCAAGATGGTACCGGGACTCAAGAGACCCAGTACTTC. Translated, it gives CASSQDGTGTQETQYF.